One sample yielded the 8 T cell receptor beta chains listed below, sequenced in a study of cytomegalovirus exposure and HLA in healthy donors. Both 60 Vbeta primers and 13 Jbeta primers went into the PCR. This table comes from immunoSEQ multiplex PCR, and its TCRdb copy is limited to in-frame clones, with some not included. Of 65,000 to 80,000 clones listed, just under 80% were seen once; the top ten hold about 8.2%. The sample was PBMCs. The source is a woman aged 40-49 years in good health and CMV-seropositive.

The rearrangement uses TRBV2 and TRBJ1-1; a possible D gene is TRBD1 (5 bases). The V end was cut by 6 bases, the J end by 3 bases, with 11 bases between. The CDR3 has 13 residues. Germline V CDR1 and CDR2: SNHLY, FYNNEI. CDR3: CASRGGSYTEAFF. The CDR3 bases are TGTGCCAGCAGGGGGGGGTCATACACTGAAGCTTTCTTT. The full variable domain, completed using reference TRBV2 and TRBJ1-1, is EPEVTQTPSHQVTQMGQEVILRCVPISNHLYFYWYRQILGQKVEFLVSFYNNEISEKSEIFDDQFSVERPDGSNFTLKIRSTKLEDSAMYFCASRGGSYTEAFFGQGTRLTVV.

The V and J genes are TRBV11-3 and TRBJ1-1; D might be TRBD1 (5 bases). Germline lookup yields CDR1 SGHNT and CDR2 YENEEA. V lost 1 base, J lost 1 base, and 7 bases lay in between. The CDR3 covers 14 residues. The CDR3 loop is CASSLGGGNTEAFF. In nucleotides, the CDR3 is TGTGCCAGCAGCTTAGGGGGGGGGAACACTGAAGCTTTCTTT.

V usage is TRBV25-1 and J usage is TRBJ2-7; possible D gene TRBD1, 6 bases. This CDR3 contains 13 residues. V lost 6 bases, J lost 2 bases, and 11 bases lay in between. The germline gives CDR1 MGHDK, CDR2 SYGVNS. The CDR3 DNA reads TGTGCCAGCAGGGGACACGCTACCTACGAGCAGTACTTC. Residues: CASRGHATYEQYF.

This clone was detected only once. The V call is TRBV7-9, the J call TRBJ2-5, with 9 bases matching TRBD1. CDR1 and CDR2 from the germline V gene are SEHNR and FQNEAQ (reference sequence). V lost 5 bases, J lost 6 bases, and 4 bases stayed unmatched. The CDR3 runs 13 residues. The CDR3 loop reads CASSRQGVQTQYF. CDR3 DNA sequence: TGTGCCAGCAGCCGACAGGGGGTACAGACCCAGTACTTC.

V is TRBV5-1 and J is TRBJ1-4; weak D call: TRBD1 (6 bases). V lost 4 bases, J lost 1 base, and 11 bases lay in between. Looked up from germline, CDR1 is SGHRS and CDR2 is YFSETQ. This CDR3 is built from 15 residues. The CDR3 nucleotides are TGCGCCAGCAGCAAGGGAGGGGGAACTAATGAAAAACTGTTTTTT. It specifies CASSKGGGTNEKLFF.

The DNA of the CDR3 is TGTGCCAGCACCCGCGGGGATGAAGCTTTCTTT. Translating gives CASTRGDEAFF. The chain is built from TRBV6-5 and TRBJ1-1, with D unresolved. The CDR3 is 11 amino acids. Germline V gene data show CDR1 as MNHEY and CDR2 as SVGAGI. V shed 7 bases and J shed 7 bases, with 10 bases lying between them.

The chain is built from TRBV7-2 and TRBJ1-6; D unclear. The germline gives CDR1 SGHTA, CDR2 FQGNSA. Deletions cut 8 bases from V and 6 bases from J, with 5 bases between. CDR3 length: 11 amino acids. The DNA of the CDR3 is TGTGCCAGCTCTATTAATTCACCCCTCCACTTT. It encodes CASSINSPLHF.

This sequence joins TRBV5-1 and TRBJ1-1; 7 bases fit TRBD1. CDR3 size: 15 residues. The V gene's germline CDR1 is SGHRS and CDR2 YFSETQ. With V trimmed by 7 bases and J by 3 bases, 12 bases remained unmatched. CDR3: CASRPTGTVDTEAFF. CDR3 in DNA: TGCGCCAGCCGACCAACCGGGACAGTTGACACTGAAGCTTTCTTT.